This record looks at one T cell receptor (beta chain) sequence and its context. The antigen remains unidentified. This entry comes from a study of OX40 agonist ivuxolimab in advanced cancers. Whole-study results and caveats: In CD8+ T cells, expanded clones were on average more numerous than in CD4+. Relatively little clonal expansion, among the lowest observed, appeared in partial responders at 0.1-3.0 mg/kg.

The length of the CDR3 is 15 residues. V lost 2 bases and J 2 bases, leaving 10 bases between the germline ends. Per germline, CDR1 ENHRY and CDR2 SYGVKD. Here immunoSEQ multiplex PCR was the method, and the copy in TCRdb shows in-frame clones only, minus some. The sample consists of roughly 70,000 clones, about 90% of them appearing once. The sample here was CD4+ or CD8+ T cells sorted from blood, taken in a trial of the OX40 agonist ivuxolimab. This clonotype was obtained from an adult with an advanced solid tumor such as melanoma, head and neck, liver or kidney cancer. V usage is TRBV10-3 and J usage is TRBJ2-4; D is uncertain. CDR3 nucleotides: TGTGCCATCAGTGAGGGAGCTATCCCCAAAAACATTCAGTACTTC. Encoded protein: CAISEGAIPKNIQYF.